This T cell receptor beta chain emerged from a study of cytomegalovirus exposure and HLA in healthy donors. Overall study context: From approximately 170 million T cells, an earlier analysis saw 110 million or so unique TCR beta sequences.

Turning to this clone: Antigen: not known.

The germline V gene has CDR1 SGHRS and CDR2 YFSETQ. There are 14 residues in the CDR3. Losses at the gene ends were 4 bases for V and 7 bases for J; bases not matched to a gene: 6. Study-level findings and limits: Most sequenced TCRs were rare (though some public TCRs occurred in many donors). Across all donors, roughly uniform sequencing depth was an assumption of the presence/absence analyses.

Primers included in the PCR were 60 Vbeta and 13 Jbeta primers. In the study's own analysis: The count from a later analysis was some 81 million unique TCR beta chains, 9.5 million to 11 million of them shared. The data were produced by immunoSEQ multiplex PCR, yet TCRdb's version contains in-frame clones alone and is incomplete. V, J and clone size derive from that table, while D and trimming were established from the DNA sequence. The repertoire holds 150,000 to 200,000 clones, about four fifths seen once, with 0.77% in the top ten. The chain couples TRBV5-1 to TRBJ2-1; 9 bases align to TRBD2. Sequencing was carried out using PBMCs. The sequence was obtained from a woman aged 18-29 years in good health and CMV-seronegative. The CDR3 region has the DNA TGCGCCAGCAGCCGAGCCGCGGGAGGGAATGAGCAGTTCTTC. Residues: CASSRAAGGNEQFF.